The table lists the clone carrying this T cell receptor beta chain with a few counts. Its antigen is as yet unknown. The entry originates in a study of early T cells in non-severe SARS-CoV-2 infection. On the study more broadly: Sequenced material consisted of bulk RNA (from unsorted whole blood), and chains were unpaired.

Study-wide results and caveats: Missing private and CD4 specificities, VDJdb matching favored anti-spike CD8 responses.

The CDR3 covers 15 residues. V dropped 5 bases and J dropped 0; count of bases not matched to a gene: 6. As part of library construction, unique molecular identifiers were attached to individual cDNA molecules. A single record per CDR3 protein comes from TCRdb applying MiXCR to the 5' RACE reads. The sample carries 100,000 to 150,000 distinct CDR3 sequences, under 15% recorded once. The rearrangement uses TRBV12-3 or TRBV12-4 and TRBJ1-1, with TRBD1 identical over 7 bases. The sample was whole blood. The source of this sequence is an adult who was a healthcare worker with PCR-confirmed SARS-CoV-2 infection or an uninfected control (not recorded which). The CDR3 loop is CASSRQGSMNTEAFF. The CDR3 DNA follows: TGTGCCAGCAGTAGACAGGGTTCGATGAACACTGAAGCTTTCTTT.